This is a list of T cell receptor beta chains from one sample in a study of cytotoxic CD8 clonotypes in ibrutinib-treated CLL. Assay: immunoSEQ multiplex PCR; the TCRdb copy retains only in-frame clones and omits some. The sample gives 52,000 or so clones, around 52% of which show up once; about 24% is in the top ten. This sample comprised PBMCs, obtained at disease progression, from a patient treated with ibrutinib. Receptor source: a human donor with chronic lymphocytic leukemia. The CDR3 runs from the conserved cysteine through the conserved F or W. D genes are given only for firm matches. Only part of the rows carry a size: once, few, many, or a class if the clone is expanded.

d_call	clone_size	v_call	j_call	cdr3_nt	cdr3_aa
TRBD2	few	TRBV11-2	TRBJ2-3	TGTGCCAGCAGCTTAGAGCGGGGGTTGACTGATACGCAGTATTTT	CASSLERGLTDTQYF
NA	NA	TRBV19	TRBJ2-7	TGTGCCAGTAGCCGCTTGGGGTCGGGGGCCTACGAGCAGTACTTC	CASSRLGSGAYEQYF
TRBD1	few	TRBV7-2	TRBJ1-5	TGTGCCAGCAGCGACCCGGGACAGGGTCAGCCCCAGCATTTT	CASSDPGQGQPQHF
NA	NA	TRBV7-9	TRBJ2-7	TGTGCCAGCAGCTTCCTCGGGGGATCCTACGAGCAGTACTTC	CASSFLGGSYEQYF
NA	few	TRBV5-5	TRBJ2-7	TGTGCCAGCAGCTTCCGTGACACCTACGAGCAGTACTTC	CASSFRDTYEQYF
TRBD1	NA	TRBV7-8	TRBJ1-5	TGTGCCAGCAGCGAACAGGGGACTTTTGCAAATCAGCCCCAGCATTTT	CASSEQGTFANQPQHF
NA	once	TRBV9	TRBJ1-1	TGTGCCAGCAGCTCCCCCGGAACAGGGAGGCGAGGTGAAGCTTTCTTT	CASSSPGTGRRGEAFF
NA	NA	TRBV28	TRBJ1-3	TGTGCCAGCAGCCTTTGGGGGGCTGGAAACACCATATATTTT	CASSLWGAGNTIYF
TRBD1	NA	TRBV6-5	TRBJ1-1	TGTGCCAGCAGCCGGGGACAGGGGGTAACAGTTGAAGCTTTCTTT	CASSRGQGVTVEAFF
TRBD2	NA	TRBV6-1	TRBJ2-3	TGTGCCAGCAGTGACGGACTAGCGGGCACAGATACGCAGTATTTT	CASSDGLAGTDTQYF
NA	NA	TRBV21-1	TRBJ2-7	TGTGCCAGCAGCAACCGGACAGGGGTAGTTTACGAGCAGTACTTC	CASSNRTGVVYEQYF
NA	NA	TRBV7-3	TRBJ2-2	TGTGCCAGCAGCTTCTACACCGGGGAGCTGTTTTTT	CASSFYTGELFF
NA	NA	TRBV2	TRBJ1-5	TGTGCCAGCAGTGCGGGTGACAGCAATCAGCCCCAGCATTTT	CASSAGDSNQPQHF
NA	few	TRBV4-1	TRBJ1-5	TGCGCCAGCAGCCAAGATGTAGCCAATCAGCCCCAGCATTTT	CASSQDVANQPQHF
NA	NA	TRBV28	TRBJ1-2	TGTGCCAGCAGTAGCTCCCAAGGGGGTAACTATGGCTACACCTTC	CASSSSQGGNYGYTF
NA	NA	TRBV30	TRBJ1-1	TGTGCCTGGAACCTGGACACTAACACTGAAGCTTTCTTT	CAWNLDTNTEAFF
NA	NA	TRBV6-5	TRBJ1-3	TGTGCCAGCAGTTACTCGGGAGGGACTGGAAACACCATATATTTT	CASSYSGGTGNTIYF
NA	few	TRBV25-1	TRBJ2-7	TGTGCCAGCAGTGAAGGGACATCCGACGTCGAGCAGTACTTC	CASSEGTSDVEQYF
NA	NA	TRBV27	TRBJ2-7	TGTGCCAGCAGTTTGATCGGGTCCCCCGAGCAGTACTTC	CASSLIGSPEQYF
TRBD2	NA	TRBV7-9	TRBJ2-1	TGTGCCATGGAGCGGGACTCCTACAATGAGCAGTTCTTC	CAMERDSYNEQFF
NA	NA	TRBV30	TRBJ1-5	TGTGCCTGGAGTCGCTCGGGCAATCAGCCCCAGCATTTT	CAWSRSGNQPQHF
NA	NA	TRBV7-9	TRBJ2-7	TGTGCCAGCAGCTTAGTTGGCAGGACCGAGCAGTACTTC	CASSLVGRTEQYF
NA	few	TRBV5-1	TRBJ2-3	TGCGCCAGCAGCTTCCAGGGCCCGACAGATACGCAGTATTTT	CASSFQGPTDTQYF
TRBD1	NA	TRBV11-2	TRBJ1-5	TGTGCCAGCAGCTCGGACAGGTTAGCGCCCCAGCATTTT	CASSSDRLAPQHF
NA	few	TRBV4-1	TRBJ1-1	TGCGCCAGCAGCCACCCGGGGGTCGGCACTGAAGCTTTCTTT	CASSHPGVGTEAFF
TRBD2	NA	TRBV4-1	TRBJ2-3	TGCGCCAGCAGCCAAGGGACGACTAGCGGGGCGGGGAATACGCAGTATTTT	CASSQGTTSGAGNTQYF
NA	NA	TRBV27	TRBJ2-7	TGTGCCAGTAGACACCTGGGATCTTACGAGCAGTACTTC	CASRHLGSYEQYF
TRBD2	few	TRBV11-3	TRBJ2-7	TGTGCCAGCAGCTTACGCGGACTAGCCTACGAGCAGTACTTC	CASSLRGLAYEQYF
NA	NA	TRBV18	TRBJ2-7	TGTGCCAGCTCACCAAGCTTAACAGTTGGGTCCTACGAGCAGTACTTC	CASSPSLTVGSYEQYF
NA	NA	TRBV6-5	TRBJ2-7	TGTGCCAGCAGTTACCTTTACGAGCAGTACTTC	CASSYLYEQYF
TRBD2	NA	TRBV19	TRBJ2-7	TGTGCCAGTAGTCATGGACTAGCGGGAGCTCTATACGAGCAGTACTTC	CASSHGLAGALYEQYF
NA	NA	TRBV19	TRBJ2-6	TGTGCCAGTAGTAACCCGACAGGAAAAGATTCTGGGGCCAACGTCCTGACTTTC	CASSNPTGKDSGANVLTF
NA	few	TRBV7-7	TRBJ2-1	TGTGCCAGCAGCCCCCCGCTTTCTGATGAGCAGTTCTTC	CASSPPLSDEQFF
TRBD2	NA	TRBV5-1	TRBJ2-1	TGCGCCAGCAGCTTGGGGGGACTAGGCTACAATGAGCAGTTCTTC	CASSLGGLGYNEQFF
TRBD2	NA	TRBV10-3	TRBJ2-1	TGTGCCATCAGGGGGCCACTAGCGGACTATGAGCAGTTCTTC	CAIRGPLADYEQFF
TRBD1	NA	TRBV6-5	TRBJ2-7	TGTGCCAGCAGTTACGCCGGGACAGGGTCCTACGAGCAGTACTTC	CASSYAGTGSYEQYF
NA	few	TRBV27	TRBJ1-6	TGTGCCAGCAGTTTCAGCCCCGGGTATTCACCCCTCCACTTT	CASSFSPGYSPLHF
NA	NA	TRBV6-5	TRBJ1-1	TGTGCCAGCAGTAAACGAGGGGAGAACACTGAAGCTTTCTTT	CASSKRGENTEAFF
TRBD1	NA	TRBV19	TRBJ1-5	TGTGCCAGTAGTACGGACAGGCAGGGTCAGCCCCAGCATTTT	CASSTDRQGQPQHF
NA	NA	TRBV6-5	TRBJ2-7	TGTGCCAGCAGTTATCGAGATCCGACCTACGAGCAGTACTTC	CASSYRDPTYEQYF
NA	NA	TRBV28	TRBJ2-7	TGTGCCAGCAGCCGGGGGGACAATACATTCGAGCAGTACTTC	CASSRGDNTFEQYF
NA	few	TRBV18	TRBJ1-4	TGTGCCAGCTCACCTTCCCTCCTGACTGCAACTAATGAAAAACTGTTTTTT	CASSPSLLTATNEKLFF
NA	many	TRBV6-5	TRBJ1-2	TGTGCCAGCAGTAAGACATACACCGCTGGCTATGGCTACACCTTC	CASSKTYTAGYGYTF
NA	NA	TRBV28	TRBJ2-3	TGTGCCAGCAGTGGGGGGCTAGCGGGCACAGATACGCAGTATTTT	CASSGGLAGTDTQYF
NA	NA	TRBV14	TRBJ2-1	TGTGCCAGCTCTCGGAACTCCTACAATGAGCAGTTCTTC	CASSRNSYNEQFF
TRBD2	few	TRBV13	TRBJ2-1	TGTGCCAGCAGGAAAACTAGCGGAGCCTACAATGAGCAGTTCTTC	CASRKTSGAYNEQFF
TRBD1	once	TRBV19	TRBJ1-4	TGTGCCAGTAGGTACAGGGGTATCGGTGAAAAACTGTTTTTT	CASRYRGIGEKLFF
NA	NA	TRBV7-2	TRBJ1-1	TGTGCCAGCAGCTTAGCCCGGACGGGGAACACTGAAGCTTTCTTT	CASSLARTGNTEAFF
NA	few	TRBV28	TRBJ2-2	TGTGCCAGCAGAACTCGACGGTACACCGGGGAGCTGTTTTTT	CASRTRRYTGELFF
TRBD2	NA	TRBV10-3	TRBJ2-7	TGTGCCATCAGTGAAGGGAGCCCCGGGACTAGCGAGCAGTACTTC	CAISEGSPGTSEQYF
TRBD1	many	TRBV27	TRBJ1-2	TGTGCCAGCAGGACGACAGGGACCTATGGCTACACCTTC	CASRTTGTYGYTF
NA	NA	TRBV5-1	TRBJ2-6	TGCGCCAGCAGCCCAGGGAGCTCTGGGGCCAACGTCCTGACTTTC	CASSPGSSGANVLTF
NA	NA	TRBV2	TRBJ1-1	TGTGCCAGCATCCCGGGCCGATTGAACACTGAAGCTTTCTTT	CASIPGRLNTEAFF
NA	few	TRBV7-9	TRBJ2-2	TGTGCCGAGCATTGGGTTAACACCGGGGAGCTGTTTTTT	CAEHWVNTGELFF